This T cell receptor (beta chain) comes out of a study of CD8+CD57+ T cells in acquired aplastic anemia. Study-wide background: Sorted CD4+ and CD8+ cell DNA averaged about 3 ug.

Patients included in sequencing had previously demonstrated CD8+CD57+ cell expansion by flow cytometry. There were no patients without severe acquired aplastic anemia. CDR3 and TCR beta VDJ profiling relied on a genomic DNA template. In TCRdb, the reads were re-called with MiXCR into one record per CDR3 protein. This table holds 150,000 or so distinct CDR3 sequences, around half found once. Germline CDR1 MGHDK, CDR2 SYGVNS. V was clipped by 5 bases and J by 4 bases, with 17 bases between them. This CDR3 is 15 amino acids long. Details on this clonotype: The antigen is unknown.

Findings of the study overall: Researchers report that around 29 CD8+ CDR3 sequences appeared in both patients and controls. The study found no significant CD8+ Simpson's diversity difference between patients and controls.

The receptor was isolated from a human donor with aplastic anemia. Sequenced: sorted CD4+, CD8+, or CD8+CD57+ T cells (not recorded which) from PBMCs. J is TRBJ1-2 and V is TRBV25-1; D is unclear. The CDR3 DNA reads TGTGCCAGCAGTTTAGGATTGGGAATAGGCTATGGCTACACCTTC. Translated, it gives CASSLGLGIGYGYTF.